Listed here are 5 T cell receptor beta chains from one sample, sequenced in a study of T cell responses to AZD1222 COVID-19 vaccine. The repertoire was sequenced with immunoSEQ multiplex PCR; TCRdb's copy has only in-frame clones and lacks some. In the table there are about 120,000 clones, 75% to 95% of which are singletons. Here the sequenced sample was peripheral blood, taken 28 days after the second dose of the MenACWY control vaccine. The origin of the receptors is an adult who received the MenACWY meningococcal vaccine as a control.

The J gene is TRBJ1-1, the V gene TRBV25-1; perhaps TRBD1 as D (6 bases). The germline V gene encodes CDR1 MGHDK and CDR2 SYGVNS. The CDR3 consists of 14 residues. V was pared by 4 bases and J by 4 bases, with 13 bases between. CDR3 region: CASSVQGGATEAFF. In DNA, the CDR3 is TGTGCCAGCAGTGTACAGGGTGGGGCCACTGAAGCTTTCTTT.

This chain's CDR3 is CASSQDAGAGANVLTF. Written as DNA, the CDR3 is TGTGCCAGCAGCCAAGATGCGGGGGCTGGGGCCAACGTCCTGACTTTC. The chain links TRBV14 to TRBJ2-6, with 7 bases that match TRBD2. The germline V gene encodes CDR1 SGHDN and CDR2 FVKESK. The length of the CDR3 is 16 residues. Trimming took 0 bases from V and 2 from J; bases not matched to a gene: 1.

J is TRBJ1-4 and V is TRBV3-1 (or the pseudogene TRBV3-2), with TRBD1 matching 8 bases. Germline V CDR1 and CDR2: LGHDT, YNNKEL (reference sequence). With 4 bases clipped from V and 12 bases from J, the junction kept 10 bases outside the gene matches. The CDR3 consists of 14 residues. The chain's CDR3 is CASSRDRRLTELFF. Here the CDR3 DNA reads TGTGCCAGCAGCCGGGACAGGCGCCTCACGGAACTGTTTTTT.

The V gene is TRBV7-6, the J gene TRBJ2-7; 11 positions agree with TRBD2. Germline CDR1 SGHVS, CDR2 FNYEAQ. V lost 5 bases, J lost 4 bases, and 19 bases stayed unmatched. The CDR3 is 19 residues long. CDR3 region: CASSLSPGLAGGQLYEQYF. The CDR3 coding sequence is TGTGCCAGCAGCCTCAGCCCAGGGTTAGCGGGAGGGCAGCTATACGAGCAGTACTTC.

The chain is built from TRBV7-2 and TRBJ2-3; D might be TRBD2 (5 bases). The germline V gene encodes CDR1 SGHTA and CDR2 FQGNSA. CDR3 length: 13 residues. The V and J ends lost 5 bases and 5 bases respectively, with 11 bases between them. The CDR3 protein is CASSAGLEDTQYF. DNA of the CDR3: TGTGCCAGCAGCGCGGGCCTGGAAGATACGCAGTATTTT.